Shown below are 20 T cell receptor beta chains from a single sample sequenced in a study of blood T cells in healthy people across ages. Next came a second PCR, run for about 6 to 12 cycles, which used a sample-barcoded 5' primer along with a J-beta primer mix. TCRdb recomputed calls from the 5' RACE reads with MiXCR, one row per CDR3 protein. This sample has over a million distinct CDR3 sequences, with approximately 26% found just once. These records were also assigned to another study, of T cells of mothers and their children.

The sequenced sample was blood. The receptors shown here come from a girl aged 2 to 10 in good health.

This clonotype was detected only a few times. The chain links TRBV7-9 to TRBJ1-2; D possibly corresponds to TRBD1 (5 bases). CDR3 length equals 17 residues. V gave up 1 base and J gave up 2 bases, with 17 bases separating them. Germline V gives CDR1 SEHNR, CDR2 FQNEAQ (reference sequence). CDR3 DNA sequence: TGTGCCAGCAGCTTAGTTGGGGCCGGGCCAAAGAACTATGGCTACACCTTC. It is translated as CASSLVGAGPKNYGYTF.

The chain carries TRBV9 and TRBJ2-7; either TRBD1 or TRBD2 may supply D (5 bases each). The CDR3 is 15 amino acids. V lost 0 bases and J 3 bases, leaving 13 bases between the germline ends. CDR1 is SGDLS, CDR2 YYNGEE, per germline. The CDR3 protein is CASSVGEGKDYEQYF. Here the CDR3 DNA reads TGTGCCAGCAGCGTAGGTGAGGGGAAGGACTACGAGCAGTACTTC. The full variable domain, rest sourced from reference TRBV9 and TRBJ2-7, is DSGVTQTPKHLITATGQRVTLRCSPRSGDLSVYWYQQSLDQGLQFLIQYYNGEERAKGNILERFSAQQFPDLHSELNLSSLELGDSALYFCASSVGEGKDYEQYFGPGTRLTVT.

CDR3 protein: CASRSGRSTDTQYF. DNA for the CDR3: TGTGCCAGCAGGAGCGGGAGGAGCACAGATACGCAGTATTTT. This sequence joins TRBV25-1 and TRBJ2-3, with 9 bases aligning to TRBD2. Per germline, CDR1 MGHDK and CDR2 SYGVNS. The CDR3 runs to 14 residues. J was trimmed by 0 bases and V by 6 bases; bases with no gene match: 1.

This clonotype was picked up a small number of times. This rearrangement joins TRBV6-6 to TRBJ1-5; D unclear. The CDR3 loop spans 16 amino acids. CDR1 and CDR2 (germline): MNHNY, SVGAGI (reference sequence). V was trimmed by 0 bases and J by 2 bases, leaving 11 bases between them. The CDR3 here is CASSYSKDHRNQPQHF. CDR3 nucleotides: TGTGCCAGCAGTTACTCGAAGGATCATCGCAATCAGCCCCAGCATTTT.

This clonotype was counted only a few times. The junction departs from the called germline gene at one end, perhaps through a read error. The chain recombines TRBV11-2 with TRBJ1-2; D uncertain. The CDR3 is made up of 15 amino acids. Germline CDR1 is SGHAT and CDR2 is FQNNGV. In DNA, the CDR3 is TGTGCCGGCAGCTGGGCGGGATCTGGCGTGAATGGCTACACCTTC. Its protein is CAGSWAGSGVNGYTF.

The chain employs TRBV6-1 and TRBJ2-1; no reliable D call. V was trimmed by 4 bases and J by 9 bases, leaving 13 bases between them. There are 13 residues in the CDR3. Germline V gene lookup returns CDR1 MNHNS and CDR2 SASEGT. Written as DNA, the CDR3 is TGTGCCAGCAGTGTTTCTAGGGTTGGTGAGCAGTTCTTC. Translated: CASSVSRVGEQFF.

The chain recombines TRBV20-1 with TRBJ1-4; D not certain. Trimming removed 5 bases from V and 0 bases from J, with 10 bases in between. Germline V gene sequence: CDR1 DFQATT, CDR2 SNEGSKA (reference sequence). This CDR3 contains 14 residues. The CDR3 DNA reads TGCAGTGCTTCAATAAGGCCAACTAATGAAAAACTGTTTTTT. Protein product: CSASIRPTNEKLFF.

V and J are TRBV20-1 and TRBJ2-7; 8 nucleotides align to TRBD1. This CDR3 spans 14 amino acids. Trimming took 7 bases from V and 6 from J; bases not matched to a gene: 14. Germline V gene data show CDR1 as DFQATT and CDR2 as SNEGSKA (reference sequence). This CDR3 reads CSVIPGQVDSEQYF. The CDR3 DNA is TGCAGTGTTATTCCGGGACAGGTCGACTCCGAGCAGTACTTC.

As to this clonotype: The limits of the CDR3 on the DNA are not certain, so only TCRdb's listed CDR3 is given. The CDR3 region is CSVEGQQETQYFGPGTQYF. The chain carries TRBV29-1 and TRBJ2-3; TRBD1, the D gene given by the table, was not confirmed from the DNA. Including both end residues, the CDR3 is 19 amino acids long. Per the germline V gene, CDR1 is SQVTM and CDR2 is ANQGSEA.

This clonotype was recorded at least ten times. The chain employs TRBV28 and TRBJ1-1; weak D call: TRBD1 (5 bases). The CDR3 is 14 residues long. V dropped 3 bases and J dropped 4 bases, with 12 bases sitting between them. Per germline, CDR1 MDHEN and CDR2 SYDVKM. Written as DNA, the CDR3 is TGTGCCAGCAGTTTGTCGGGGGGGGGCACTGAAGCTTTCTTT. Amino acids: CASSLSGGGTEAFF.

This clonotype was picked up a small number of times. The chain carries TRBV4-1 and TRBJ1-2, with 8 bases matching TRBD1. The V gene's germline CDR1 is MGHRA and CDR2 YSYEKL. The CDR3 length is 15 residues. V was pared by 6 bases and J by 5 bases, with 11 bases of the junction left unmatched. CDR3 amino acids: CASRMGQVDRYGYTF. The DNA of the CDR3 is TGCGCCAGCAGGATGGGACAGGTCGATCGATATGGCTACACCTTC.

This sequence joins TRBV4-1 and TRBJ2-7; D is unresolved. CDR1 and CDR2 (germline): MGHRA, YSYEKL. The CDR3 is 15 amino acids. V was clipped by 5 bases and J by 11 bases, with 25 bases between them. The CDR3 DNA reads as TGCGCCAGCAGCTTCAACTCCGAGGCCCCCCAACGGGAGTACTTC. Its translation is CASSFNSEAPQREYF.

This chain joins TRBV24-1 and TRBJ1-1; the D gene is possibly TRBD1 (5 bases). From germline, CDR1 is KGHDR and CDR2 SFDVKD. V shed 9 bases and J shed 4 bases, with 8 bases lying between them. CDR3 length equals 11 residues. The CDR3 loop is CATGRGTEAFF. The CDR3 DNA reads as TGTGCCACCGGGAGGGGCACTGAAGCTTTCTTT.

The chain carries TRBV5-1 and TRBJ2-5; D perhaps matches TRBD2 (6 bases). The V gene's germline CDR1 is SGHRS and CDR2 YFSETQ. Trimming removed 0 bases at V and 2 bases at J, with 11 bases between. The CDR3 sequence is 15 residues long. CDR3 sequence: CASSLGRDPQETQYF. The CDR3 region has the DNA TGCGCCAGCAGCTTGGGGCGGGACCCACAAGAGACCCAGTACTTC.

The chain employs TRBV11-2 and TRBJ2-3, with a weak D call TRBD2 (6 bases). Germline CDR1 SGHAT, CDR2 FQNNGV. Trimming removed 10 bases from V and 6 bases from J, with 26 bases in between. The CDR3 length is 16 residues. The CDR3 spells CATREGLGALGDTQYF. CDR3 coding DNA: TGTGCCACCAGAGAGGGACTGGGCGCCCTAGGGGATACGCAGTATTTT.

This clonotype has only a few counts. V usage is TRBV3-1 and J usage is TRBJ2-7, with D unclear. The germline gives CDR1 LGHDT, CDR2 YNNKEL (reference sequence). This CDR3 is 13 amino acids long. The V and J ends lost 0 bases and 10 bases respectively, with 13 bases between them. The CDR3 spells CASSQDIEATQYF. In DNA form, the CDR3 reads TGTGCCAGCAGCCAAGATATCGAGGCAACCCAGTACTTC.

Many counts were recorded for this clonotype. The chain combines TRBV11-2 with TRBJ2-1, with a tentative D call TRBD2 (5 bases). The CDR3 length is 15 residues. V shed 0 bases and J shed 5 bases, with 11 bases lying between them. Germline-derived CDR1 and CDR2 are SGHAT and FQNNGV. The CDR3 bases are TGTGCCAGCAGCTTAGATCGGGGAAGTCACAATGAGCAGTTCTTC. As protein: CASSLDRGSHNEQFF.

This clonotype has at least ten counts. CDR3 in amino acids: CASSLRNEQFF. CDR3 coding DNA: TGTGCCAGCAGTTTACGAAATGAGCAGTTCTTC. This rearrangement joins TRBV12-3 or TRBV12-4 to TRBJ2-1; D call uncertain. The CDR3 spans 11 residues. Trimming pared 2 bases from V and 7 bases from J, leaving 3 bases between.

This clonotype was recorded at least ten times. An end of the junction differs from the germline gene, which may be a read error. The J gene is TRBJ2-5, the V gene TRBV5-1; D not resolved. The CDR3 has 14 residues. Germline V gene data show CDR1 as SGHRS and CDR2 as YFSETQ. CDR3 region: CASSLVSGQETQYF. The CDR3 DNA reads TGTGCCAGCAGCTTAGTTTCTGGACAAGAGACCCAGTACTTC. Full variable domain (rest looked up from reference TRBV5-1 and TRBJ2-5): KAGVTQTPRYLIKTRGQQVTLSCSPISGHRSVSWYQQTPGQGLQFLFEYFSETQRNKGNFPGRFSGRQFSNSRSEMNVSTLELGDSALYLCASSLVSGQETQYFGPGTRLLVL.

This clonotype was counted only a few times. The gene calls are TRBV6-5 and TRBJ1-2; 7 nucleotides line up with TRBD1. The CDR3 has 15 residues. The trim removed 6 bases at V and 6 bases at J, leaving 13 bases unmatched. Germline loops: CDR1 MNHEY, CDR2 SVGAGI. CDR3 nucleotides: TGTGCCAGCAGCTCGACAGGGAGGAGAATCGATGGCTACACCTTC. It encodes CASSSTGRRIDGYTF.